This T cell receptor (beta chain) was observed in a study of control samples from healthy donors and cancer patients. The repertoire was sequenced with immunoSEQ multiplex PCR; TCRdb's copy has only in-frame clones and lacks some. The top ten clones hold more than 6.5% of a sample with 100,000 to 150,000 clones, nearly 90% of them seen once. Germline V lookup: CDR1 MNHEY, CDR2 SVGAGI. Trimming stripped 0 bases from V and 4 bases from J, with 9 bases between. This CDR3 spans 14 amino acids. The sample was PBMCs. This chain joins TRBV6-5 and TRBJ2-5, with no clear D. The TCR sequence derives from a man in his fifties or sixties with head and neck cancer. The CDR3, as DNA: TGTGCCAGCAGTTACTCGACGTTTGGAGAGACCCAGTACTTC. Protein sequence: CASSYSTFGETQYF.